This T cell receptor (beta chain) stems from a study of regulatory T cells in long-lasting Graves disease. Building of the TCR beta libraries involved iRepertoire HTBI primers and Arm-PCR of CDR3 regions. In the authors' methods: Across all samples, about 60 TRBV segments and 15 or so TRBJ segments were identified. TCRdb passed the multiplex PCR reads through MiXCR, listing each CDR3 protein once. TCRdb, not the authors, supplied the V and J calls. Of about 610,000 distinct CDR3 sequences detected, about 15% appear once; the ten largest clones hold about 12%. This clonotype has ten or more counts. Its antigen is not identified. General observations from the study: Relative to new patients (roughly 950), persistent patients exhibited greater sharing of public clonotypes (approximately 2,500).

Time point described: newly diagnosed GD, antithyroid drugs for less than 3 months. PBMC RNA served as the TCR library source. Graves' disease diagnosis was established per American Thyroid Association guidelines. The sample was also reused in another study, on T cells in Graves' hyperthyroidism and ophthalmopathy. That source notes: When the TCR CDR3 underwent first-round RT-PCR, the HTBI primer set was used.

The receptor's source is a man aged 18 to 35 with Graves disease. The sequencing used peripheral blood mononuclear cells (PBMCs), collected at new diagnosis, from a patient treated with antithyroid drugs.

The CDR3 bases are TGTGCCAGCAGTTCCCAGACAGGGACTTACAATGAGCAGTTCTTC. This sequence encodes CASSSQTGTYNEQFF. This chain links TRBV27 with TRBJ2-1; D is possibly TRBD1 (7 bases). V was shortened by 4 bases and J by 4 bases, with 14 bases between the two germline ends. Germline CDR1 and CDR2: MNHEY and SMNVEV (reference sequence). There are 15 residues in the CDR3.